This TCR beta chain was captured in a study of cytomegalovirus exposure and HLA in healthy donors. Study in general: Of all 400 or so donors who were genotyped, 81% belonged to the Caucasian-associated ancestry cluster. General study findings and limits: Productive status was seen about 90% or about 30% of the time for most TCR beta V segments in an earlier analysis. Some public TCRs appeared in many individuals, while most sequences were rare.

Notes on this clone: Its antigen is not identified.

PCR primers comprised 60 Vbeta and 13 Jbeta primers. Assay used: immunoSEQ multiplex PCR; TCRdb lists only in-frame clones, some missing. The sample lists roughly 82,000 clones, approximately 77% seen once, with approximately 10% in the top ten. Germline CDR1 reads SQVTM; CDR2 reads ANQGSEA. The V end was cut by 1 base, the J end by 7 bases, with 10 bases between. The CDR3 is made up of 13 amino acids. The TCR originated in a woman in her thirties or forties in good health and CMV-seropositive. This chain joins TRBV29-1 and TRBJ1-4; D call uncertain. Specimen: PBMCs. In DNA form, the CDR3 reads TGCAGCGTTGAAGTTGTTTCGGGTGAAAAACTGTTTTTT. Translating it yields CSVEVVSGEKLFF.